Each of the 9 T cell receptor beta chains below was sequenced from the same sample in a study of T cells expressing NK-cell markers. Each CDR3 protein gets one entry in TCRdb, which reprocessed the 5' RACE reads and gives no DNA. The table gives about 410,000 distinct CDR3 sequences; the top ten clones make up around 11% of it. The sequenced sample consisted of blood T cells: a sorted CD56 or NKG2C T cell subset, CD4+ or CD8+ T cells, or bulk PBMC T cells (not recorded which). These receptors came from a woman aged 50 to 60 in good health.

The CDR3 sequence: CASSSGTSSEQFF. The gene calls are TRBV12-3 or TRBV12-4 and TRBJ2-1; TCRdb names TRBD2, which stays unverified in the absence of DNA. The CDR3 is made up of 13 amino acids.

V gene TRBV27 combines with J gene TRBJ2-5. This CDR3 spans 14 amino acids. Germline-derived CDR1 and CDR2 are MNHEY and SMNVEV (reference sequence). CDR3 protein: CASSSQANQETQYF.

This chain connects TRBV4-1 to TRBJ2-7; checking the TCRdb D call of TRBD1 is not possible without DNA. The CDR3 loop spans 18 amino acids. Germline lookup yields CDR1 MGHRA and CDR2 YSYEKL. The CDR3 protein is CASSQDLSGARQGGEQYF.

The rearrangement uses TRBV5-1 and TRBJ2-1; TCRdb lists TRBD2, though no DNA is available to test this call. The CDR3 sequence is 17 residues long. The germline V gene encodes CDR1 SGHRS and CDR2 YFSETQ. CDR3 sequence reads: CASSDMGAGGLNNEQFF.

This chain uses TRBV5-1 with TRBJ2-1; no DNA is available, so the TRBD1 call from TCRdb remains unchecked. The germline V gene encodes CDR1 SGHRS and CDR2 YFSETQ. The CDR3 loop spans 19 amino acids. The CDR3 loop reads CASSLAGTGGLGGPNEQFF.

The gene calls are TRBV12-3 or TRBV12-4 and TRBJ1-1; TCRdb returns TRBD1, unconfirmable since there is no DNA. The CDR3 contains 16 residues. This chain's CDR3 is CASIILQGGGNTEAFF.

The chain recombines TRBV7-3 with TRBJ1-5. This CDR3 spans 14 amino acids. The germline V gene has CDR1 SGHTA and CDR2 FQGTGA. The CDR3 reads CASSLRHPLQPQHF.

V is TRBV20-1 and J is TRBJ2-1; TCRdb picks TRBD2, but there is no DNA to check that call. The CDR3 extends over 13 amino acids. Germline-derived CDR1 and CDR2 are DFQATT and SNEGSKA (reference sequence). The CDR3: CSAQRREANEQFF.

V and J are TRBV6-5 and TRBJ2-3. From germline, CDR1 is MNHEY and CDR2 SVGAGI. This CDR3 spans 15 amino acids. The CDR3 protein is CASSYVRVGTDTQYF.